The 2 T cell receptor beta chains listed next were all sequenced from one sample in a study of CD8+ T cells in alopecia areata. RNA extraction and reverse transcription yielded cDNA as sequencing template. This table comes from immunoSEQ multiplex PCR, and its TCRdb copy is limited to in-frame clones, with some not included. In the table there are fewer than 250,000 clones, roughly three fifths of which are singletons. Treatment meaning: oral pan-JAK inhibitor, 5-10 mg twice daily. Sequenced here: CD4+ T cells sorted from blood, sampled between weeks 47 and 50, from a patient treated with tofacitinib. The receptors come from a human donor with alopecia areata.

The rearrangement joins TRBV6-1 to TRBJ2-7; no reliable D call. The ends were cut back, 4 bases at V and 1 base at J, with 11 bases in the middle. Looked up from germline, CDR1 is MNHNS and CDR2 is SASEGT. The CDR3 has 14 amino acids. DNA of the CDR3: TGTGCCAGCAGTGTTATGCAGGCGTCCTACGAGCAGTACTTC. It specifies CASSVMQASYEQYF.

This clone was counted a few times. This chain links TRBV5-6 with TRBJ2-5, with 7 positions matching TRBD1. The ends lost 3 bases at V and 2 bases at J; junction bases unmatched: 13. From germline, CDR1 is SGHDT and CDR2 YYEEEE. This CDR3 contains 17 residues. The CDR3 loop is CASSSIGQAVAQETQYF. The DNA of the CDR3 is TGTGCCAGCAGCTCCATCGGACAGGCAGTTGCACAAGAGACCCAGTACTTC.